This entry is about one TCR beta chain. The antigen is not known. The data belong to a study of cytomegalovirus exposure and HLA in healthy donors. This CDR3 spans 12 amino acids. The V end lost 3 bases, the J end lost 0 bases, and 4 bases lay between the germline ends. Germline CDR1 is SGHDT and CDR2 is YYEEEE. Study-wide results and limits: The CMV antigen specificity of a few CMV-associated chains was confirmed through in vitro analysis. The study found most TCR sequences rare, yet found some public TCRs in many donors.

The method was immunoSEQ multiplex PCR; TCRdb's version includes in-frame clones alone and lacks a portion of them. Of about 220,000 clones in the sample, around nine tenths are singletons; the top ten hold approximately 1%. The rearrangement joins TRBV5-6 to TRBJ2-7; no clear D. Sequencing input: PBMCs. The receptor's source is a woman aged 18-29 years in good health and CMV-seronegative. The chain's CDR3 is CASSSGSYEQYF. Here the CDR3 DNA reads TGTGCCAGCAGCTCGGGCTCCTACGAGCAGTACTTC. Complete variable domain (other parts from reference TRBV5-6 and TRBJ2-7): DAGVTQSPTHLIKTRGQQVTLRCSPKSGHDTVSWYQQALGQGPQFIFQYYEEEERQRGNFPDRFSGHQFPNYSSELNVNALLLGDSALYLCASSSGSYEQYFGPGTRLTVT.